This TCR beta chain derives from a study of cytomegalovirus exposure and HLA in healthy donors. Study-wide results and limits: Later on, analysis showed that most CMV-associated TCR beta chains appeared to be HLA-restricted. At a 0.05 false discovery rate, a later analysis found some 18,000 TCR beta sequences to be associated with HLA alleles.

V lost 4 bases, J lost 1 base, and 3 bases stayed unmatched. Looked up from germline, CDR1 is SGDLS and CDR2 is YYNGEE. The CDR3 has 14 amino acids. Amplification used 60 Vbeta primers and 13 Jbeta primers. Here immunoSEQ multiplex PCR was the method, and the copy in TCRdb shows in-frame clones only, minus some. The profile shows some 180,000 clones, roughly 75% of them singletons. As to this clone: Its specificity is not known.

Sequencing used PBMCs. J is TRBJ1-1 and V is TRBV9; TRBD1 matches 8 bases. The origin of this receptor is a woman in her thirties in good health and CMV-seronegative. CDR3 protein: CASSPGTGNTEAFF. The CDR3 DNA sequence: TGTGCCAGCAGCCCTGGGACAGGGAACACTGAAGCTTTCTTT.